What follows are 10 T cell receptor beta chains derived from one specimen sequenced in a study of blood T cell repertoires in COVID-19 (dated by TCRdb to between 2020 and 2021). Libraries were prepared through the immunoSEQ multiplex PCR assay. As stored in TCRdb, this immuneACCESS dataset retains in-frame rearrangements with V and J assigned. A fraction of the clones does not appear; measured against another copy, unresolved V genes explain less than half of the discrepancy, and the remainder lacks a known reason. Recorded for this sample are 190,000 or so clones; less than 90% of them occurred a single time. Of the sample, roughly 4.9% falls within the top ten clones. The specimen was PBMCs or T cells enriched from blood (not recorded which). These receptors were taken from a woman in her 30s who had been exposed to COVID-19.

The table lists this clone with a few counts. The V gene is TRBV2, the J gene TRBJ1-1; 7 bases are a match to TRBD1. The CDR3 contains 13 residues. CDR1 SNHLY and CDR2 FYNNEI come from the germline V gene. After removal of 6 bases from V and 4 bases from J, the junction contained 5 bases not matched to a gene. Here the CDR3 reads CASSDREGTEAFF. The DNA for the CDR3 is TGTGCCAGCAGCGACAGGGAAGGCACTGAAGCTTTCTTT. The full variable domain, with the rest looked up from reference TRBV2 and TRBJ1-1, is EPEVTQTPSHQVTQMGQEVILRCVPISNHLYFYWYRQILGQKVEFLVSFYNNEISEKSEIFDDQFSVERPDGSNFTLKIRSTKLEDSAMYFCASSDREGTEAFFGQGTRLTVV.

The gene calls are TRBV9 and TRBJ2-1, with TRBD2 matching over 8 bases. CDR3 length: 16 amino acids. With V trimmed by 3 bases and J by 2 bases, 7 bases remained unmatched. Germline values: CDR1 SGDLS, CDR2 YYNGEE. The CDR3 loop is CASSAIGRGAYNEQFF. The CDR3, as DNA: TGTGCCAGCAGCGCAATAGGGCGGGGGGCCTACAATGAGCAGTTCTTC.

This clone was picked up a small number of times. CDR3 amino acids: CASSQSARVPSNYGYTF. CDR3 sequence (DNA): TGTGCCAGCAGCCAATCGGCCAGGGTCCCCTCTAACTATGGCTACACCTTC. J is TRBJ1-2 and V is TRBV16; a weak D match, TRBD1 (5 bases). Trimming left V 0 bases short and J 0 bases short, with 14 bases between. The CDR3 has 17 amino acids. Germline CDR1 KGHSY, CDR2 FQNENV. Filled out from reference TRBV16 and TRBJ1-2, the complete variable domain reads GEEVAQTPKHLVRGEGQKAKLYCAPIKGHSYVFWYQQVLKNEFKFLISFQNENVFDETGMPKERFSAKCLPNSPCSLEIQATKLEDSAVYFCASSQSARVPSNYGYTFGSGTRLTVV.

The J gene is TRBJ2-6, the V gene TRBV5-8, with a weak D call TRBD1 (5 bases). This CDR3 has 17 amino acids. The germline CDR1 and CDR2 sequences are SGHTS and YDEGEE. V was clipped by 0 bases and J by 4 bases, with 14 bases between them. The CDR3 coding sequence is TGTGCCAGCAGCTTGGCCAGGGTTTCGAAAGGGGCCAACGTCCTGACTTTC. Translating gives CASSLARVSKGANVLTF.

The rearrangement joins TRBV13 to TRBJ2-7; TRBD1 might be the D (5 bases). This CDR3 comprises 13 residues. CDR1 PRHDT and CDR2 FYEKMQ come from the germline V gene (reference sequence). With 1 base removed from V and 1 base from J, the gap between germline ends came to 5 bases. The CDR3 region is CASSLEGSYEQYF. The CDR3 region has the DNA TGTGCCAGCAGCTTAGAGGGGTCCTACGAGCAGTACTTC.

J is TRBJ2-3 and V is TRBV12-5; 14 nucleotides match TRBD2. Per the germline V gene, CDR1 is LGHNT and CDR2 is FRNRAP. This CDR3 is built from 15 residues. The V and J ends lost 5 bases and 6 bases, in that order; junction bases with no gene match: 4. The CDR3 bases are TGTGCTAGTGGTCTGGGACTAGCGGGGGTGGATACGCAGTATTTT. Its protein is CASGLGLAGVDTQYF.

This rearrangement joins TRBV5-1 to TRBJ2-3, with D possibly TRBD2 on 7 matching bases. CDR1 is SGHRS and CDR2 is YFSETQ in the germline V gene. The CDR3 contains 17 residues. V was clipped by 0 bases and J by 4 bases, with 18 bases between them. The CDR3 coding sequence is TGCGCCAGCAGCTTGGCACCGGGGGGCCCCGTTTCAGATACGCAGTATTTT. It translates to CASSLAPGGPVSDTQYF. The complete variable domain, with remaining parts taken from reference TRBV5-1 and TRBJ2-3, reads KAGVTQTPRYLIKTRGQQVTLSCSPISGHRSVSWYQQTPGQGLQFLFEYFSETQRNKGNFPGRFSGRQFSNSRSEMNVSTLELGDSALYLCASSLAPGGPVSDTQYFGPGTRLTVL.

The gene calls are TRBV6-5 and TRBJ2-7; D perhaps matches TRBD2 (5 bases). Germline V gene sequence: CDR1 MNHEY, CDR2 SVGAGI. The CDR3 contains 15 residues. The V and J ends lost 7 bases and 5 bases respectively, with 21 bases between them. CDR3 sequence: CASTGAEVGGDEQYF. CDR3 in DNA: TGTGCCAGCACCGGCGCAGAGGTAGGAGGAGACGAGCAGTACTTC.

The chain combines TRBV5-1 with TRBJ2-3; D might be TRBD2 (7 bases). Germline values: CDR1 SGHRS, CDR2 YFSETQ. This CDR3 spans 15 amino acids. V gave up 0 bases and J gave up 6 bases, with 14 bases separating them. In nucleotides, the CDR3 is TGCGCCAGCAGCTTGGGAAGGGCGGGGGCTGATACGCAGTATTTT. Translated: CASSLGRAGADTQYF.

The gene calls are TRBV2 and TRBJ1-2; no definite D call. The CDR3 runs 14 residues. V was trimmed by 1 base and J by 3 bases, leaving 9 bases between them. CDR1 SNHLY and CDR2 FYNNEI come from the germline V gene. CDR3 nucleotide sequence: TGTGCCAGCAGTGAAGTCAGAGGTGACTATGGCTACACCTTC. It encodes CASSEVRGDYGYTF.